The entry below gives a single T cell receptor (beta chain) sequence along with its context. This specimen belongs to a study of T cell changes during pregnancy in multiple sclerosis. Measured with immunoSEQ multiplex PCR; TCRdb has only the in-frame clones, and not every one. The sample carries around 52,000 clones, 90% to 95% recorded once. The V segment lost 2 bases and the J segment 5 bases; nucleotides outside the gene matches: 16. The germline gives CDR1 MGHRA, CDR2 YSYEKL. This CDR3 contains 18 residues. The TCR comes from a female donor with multiple sclerosis, enrolled in a pregnancy study. Sequencing was performed on CD4+ T cells from peripheral blood mononuclear cells, taken in the second trimester of pregnancy. The chain has TRBV4-1 and TRBJ1-1; TRBD1 matches at 8 bases. Written as DNA, the CDR3 is TGCGCCAGCAGCCAACCCGGAGAGGGTCGCAGGGGGCTGACTGAAGCTTTCTTT. It translates to CASSQPGEGRRGLTEAFF.